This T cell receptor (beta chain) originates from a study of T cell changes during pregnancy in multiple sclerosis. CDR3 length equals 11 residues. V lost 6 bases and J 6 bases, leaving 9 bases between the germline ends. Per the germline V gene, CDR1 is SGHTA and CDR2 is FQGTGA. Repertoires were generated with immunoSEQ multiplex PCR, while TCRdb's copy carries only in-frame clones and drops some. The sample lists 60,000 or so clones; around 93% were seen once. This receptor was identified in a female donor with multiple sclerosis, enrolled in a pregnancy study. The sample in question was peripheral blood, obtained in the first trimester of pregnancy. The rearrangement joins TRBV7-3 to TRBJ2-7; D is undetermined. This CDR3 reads CASSSGGEQYF. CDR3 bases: TGTGCCAGCAGTTCCGGCGGCGAGCAGTACTTC.